The next 21 T cell receptor beta chains were all read from a single sample in a study of chemoradiotherapy in HPV16-positive cancers. Method: immunoSEQ multiplex PCR; TCRdb's copy keeps in-frame clones and lacks some. The table lists about 39,000 clones, 75% to 85% of them singletons. The sequencing here drew on blood, taken from a patient who underwent chemoradiotherapy. The receptor source for this set is a human donor with HPV-associated anogenital cancer.

This chain joins TRBV12-5 and TRBJ2-1, with TRBD2 matching over 11 bases. This CDR3 contains 16 residues. V trimming: 2 bases; J trimming: 7 bases; junction bases outside the gene matches: 7. The V gene's germline CDR1 is LGHNT and CDR2 FRNRAP. CDR3 region: CASGLSSGGSGNEQFF. CDR3 in DNA: TGTGCTAGTGGTTTGTCTAGCGGGGGGTCAGGGAATGAGCAGTTCTTC.

In its sample, this clone was seen once. V usage is TRBV27 and J usage is TRBJ1-2, with TRBD1 matching 8 bases. This CDR3 is built from 16 residues. Losses at the gene ends were 2 bases for V and 4 bases for J; bases not matched to a gene: 9. CDR1 is MNHEY and CDR2 is SMNVEV in the germline V gene (reference sequence). The CDR3 reads CASSLIPDRAGYGYTF. Here the CDR3 DNA reads TGTGCCAGCAGTTTAATCCCGGACAGGGCTGGCTATGGCTACACCTTC.

As for this clone: A junction end diverges from the germline sequence, so it may reflect a read error. The chain carries TRBV7-8 and TRBJ1-4; TRBD1 matches 7 bases. Germline V lookup: CDR1 SGHVS, CDR2 FQNEAQ. This CDR3 has 14 residues. The CDR3 loop is CASRLGGTDEKLFF. CDR3 DNA sequence: TGTGCCAGCAGGTTAGGGGGCACCGATGAAAAACTGTTTTTT.

The chain joins TRBV6-6 to TRBJ1-2; 7 bases match TRBD1. J was trimmed by 8 bases and V by 7 bases; bases with no gene match: 13. Germline CDR1 and CDR2: MNHNY and SVGAGI (reference sequence). The CDR3 length is 14 residues. The CDR3 nucleotides are TGTGCCAGCACCCTTCGTCGACAGGGAGAGGGCTACACCTTC. Protein: CASTLRRQGEGYTF.

The chain joins TRBV15 to TRBJ2-1; TRBD2 might be the D (6 bases). The CDR3 length is 15 residues. CDR1 and CDR2 from the germline V gene are LNHNV and YYDKDF (reference sequence). Trimming removed 6 bases at V and 8 bases at J, with 20 bases between. CDR3 bases: TGTGCCACCAGATCGGGACTTTCGGTAGGCTATGAGCAGTTCTTC. This sequence encodes CATRSGLSVGYEQFF.

The chain recombines TRBV9 with TRBJ1-1, with D hard to call. The CDR3 runs 12 residues. Germline V gene data show CDR1 as SGDLS and CDR2 as YYNGEE. V lost 1 base and J lost 10, with 11 bases in between. CDR3 DNA sequence: TGTGCCAGCAGCGTAAAATGGGGTAGAGCTTTCTTT. It codes for CASSVKWGRAFF.

In this sample, this clone turned up once. This chain connects TRBV7-9 to TRBJ2-7, with D unresolved. CDR3 length equals 12 residues. The V and J ends lost 2 bases and 3 bases respectively, with 5 bases between them. Germline V gene data show CDR1 as SEHNR and CDR2 as FQNEAQ (reference sequence). CDR3 protein: CASSLTVYEQYF. CDR3 in DNA: TGTGCCAGCAGCTTAACCGTCTACGAGCAGTACTTC.

This chain uses TRBV7-8 with TRBJ2-3, with no clear D. The CDR3 spans 14 residues. V lost 1 base and J lost 8, with 13 bases in between. Germline CDR1 reads SGHVS; CDR2 reads FQNEAQ. CDR3 sequence reads: CASSLVDLTTTQYF. The CDR3 nucleotides are TGTGCCAGCAGCTTAGTTGACTTGACCACTACGCAGTATTTT.

Only a few counts were recorded for this clone. This chain links TRBV7-6 with TRBJ2-2; 8 bases fit TRBD1. With 4 bases clipped from V and 5 bases from J, the junction kept 9 bases outside the gene matches. The CDR3 loop spans 16 amino acids. Germline loops: CDR1 SGHVS, CDR2 FNYEAQ. CDR3: CASSYRQGSGTGELFF. The CDR3 bases are TGTGCCAGCAGCTACAGACAGGGGTCGGGGACCGGGGAGCTGTTTTTT.

This sequence joins TRBV11-2 and TRBJ2-2, with D unresolved. The V gene lost 1 base and the J gene lost 4 bases, with 10 bases spanning the gap. CDR1 SGHAT and CDR2 FQNNGV come from the germline V gene. This CDR3 comprises 15 residues. The CDR3 reads CASSLGTLFTGELFF. CDR3 nucleotides: TGTGCCAGCAGCTTAGGAACACTTTTCACCGGGGAGCTGTTTTTT.

The rearrangement joins TRBV21-1 to TRBJ1-5. TRBV21-1 is marked as a pseudogene. The CDR3 is 15 amino acids. The CDR3 loop is CASSKPRHSNQPQHF. The CDR3 region has the DNA TGTGCCAGCAGCAAACCACGGCATAGCAATCAGCCCCAGCATTTT.

The V call is TRBV30, the J call TRBJ1-2, with D maybe TRBD1 (6 bases). The germline gives CDR1 GTSNPN, CDR2 SVGIG (reference sequence). This CDR3 is built from 14 residues. Trimming removed 0 bases at V and 4 bases at J, with 12 bases between. The CDR3 loop is CAWSVSRTAYGYTF. CDR3 nucleotide sequence: TGTGCCTGGAGTGTATCACGGACAGCCTATGGCTACACCTTC.

The chain recombines TRBV11-2 with TRBJ1-1; TRBD1 might be the D (5 bases). V gave up 1 base and J gave up 11 bases, with 14 bases separating them. Germline V gene sequence: CDR1 SGHAT, CDR2 FQNNGV. CDR3 length: 13 residues. The DNA of the CDR3 is TGTGCCAGCAGCTTAGCGGGGAGGGGAAGGGCTTTCTTT. Translated: CASSLAGRGRAFF.

This clone was picked up one time. V and J are TRBV29-1 and TRBJ2-5; D unclear. Trimming cost V 8 bases and J 4 bases, with 14 bases left between them. Germline V gives CDR1 SQVTM, CDR2 ANQGSEA. The CDR3 sequence is 12 residues long. The CDR3 region is CSTSAGGETQYF. The CDR3 region has the DNA TGCAGCACATCGGCCGGCGGAGAGACCCAGTACTTC.

This clone appeared once. This chain joins TRBV11-3 and TRBJ1-3; weak D call: TRBD1 (6 bases). Germline V CDR1 and CDR2: SGHNT, YENEEA. Trimming took 3 bases from V and 0 from J, leaving 15 bases between them. The CDR3 spans 17 residues. The CDR3 sequence: CASSLGGSSFSGNTIYF. The CDR3 bases are TGTGCCAGCAGCTTGGGGGGCAGCTCTTTCTCTGGAAACACCATATATTTT.

This chain joins TRBV6-6 and TRBJ1-5; no clear D gene. Trimming shortened V by 8 bases and J by 5 bases, and 13 bases separated the two germline ends. Germline CDR1 MNHNY, CDR2 SVGAGI (reference sequence). The CDR3 consists of 13 residues. This CDR3 reads CASPPRTYQPQHF. CDR3 nucleotide sequence: TGTGCCAGCCCCCCGAGGACGTATCAGCCCCAGCATTTT.

This chain connects TRBV6-4 to TRBJ2-2; the match to TRBD2 covers 14 bases. Trimming cost V 6 bases and J 5 bases; bases outside gene matches: 11. The CDR3 length is 18 residues. Germline CDR1 reads MRHNA; CDR2 reads SNTAGT. CDR3 nucleotide sequence: TGTGCCAGCAGCCCGGGACTAGCGGGGGCGTTTTATACCGGGGAGCTGTTTTTT. Amino acids: CASSPGLAGAFYTGELFF.

The chain uses TRBV5-4 and TRBJ1-1; TRBD1 aligns across 8 bases. The germline gives CDR1 SGHNT, CDR2 YYREEE (reference sequence). The CDR3 is 15 residues long. With V trimmed by 4 bases and J by 4 bases, 9 bases remained unmatched. CDR3: CASSLPTGAGTEAFF. As DNA, the CDR3 is TGTGCCAGCAGCCTCCCGACAGGGGCTGGCACTGAAGCTTTCTTT.

This clone was found a few times. The chain couples TRBV30 to TRBJ1-1; D might be TRBD1 (6 bases). Germline values: CDR1 GTSNPN, CDR2 SVGIG (reference sequence). Trimming stripped 7 bases from V and 5 bases from J, with 14 bases between. The CDR3 contains 12 residues. CDR3 amino acids: CALDSVGTEAFF. CDR3 nucleotides: TGTGCCTTGGACAGTGTAGGAACTGAAGCTTTCTTT.

The chain links TRBV30 to TRBJ2-7; 7 bases are shared with TRBD2. After removal of 0 bases from V and 8 bases from J, the junction contained 10 bases not matched to a gene. Germline CDR1 and CDR2: GTSNPN and SVGIG (reference sequence). CDR3 length: 14 amino acids. This CDR3 reads CAWSVGDYSSQQYF. The CDR3 DNA is TGTGCCTGGAGTGTAGGGGACTATAGTTCTCAGCAGTACTTC. Complete variable domain (other parts from reference TRBV30 and TRBJ2-7): SQTIHQWPATLVQPVGSPLSLECTVEGTSNPNLYWYRQAAGRGLQLLFYSVGIGQISSEVPQNLSASRPQDRQFILSSKKLLLSDSGFYLCAWSVGDYSSQQYFGPGTRLTVT.

The V and J genes are TRBV6-6 and TRBJ2-7, with 8 bases that match TRBD2. V was pared by 4 bases and J by 6 bases, with 14 bases of the junction left unmatched. The CDR3 consists of 16 residues. The germline CDR1 and CDR2 sequences are MNHNY and SVGAGI (reference sequence). CDR3 amino acids: CASSFPTGTSSLEQYF. CDR3 in DNA: TGTGCCAGCAGTTTCCCCACCGGGACTAGTTCACTCGAGCAGTACTTC.